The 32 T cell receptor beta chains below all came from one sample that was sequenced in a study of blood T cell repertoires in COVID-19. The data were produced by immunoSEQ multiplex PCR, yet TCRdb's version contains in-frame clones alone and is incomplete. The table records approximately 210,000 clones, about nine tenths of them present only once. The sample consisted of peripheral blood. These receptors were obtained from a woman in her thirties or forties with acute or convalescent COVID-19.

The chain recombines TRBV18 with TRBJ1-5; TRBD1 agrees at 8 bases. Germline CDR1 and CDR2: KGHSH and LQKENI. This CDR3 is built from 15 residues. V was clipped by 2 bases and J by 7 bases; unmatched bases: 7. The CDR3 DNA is TGTGCCAGCTCACCAGGGACAGGTCTTAGCCAGCCCCAGCATTTT. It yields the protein CASSPGTGLSQPQHF.

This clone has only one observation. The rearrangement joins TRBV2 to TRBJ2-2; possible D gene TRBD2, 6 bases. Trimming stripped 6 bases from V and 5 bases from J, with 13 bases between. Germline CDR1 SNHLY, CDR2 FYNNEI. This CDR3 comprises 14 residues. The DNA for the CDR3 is TGTGCCAGCAGGCCGGGACTGCGTACCGGGGAGCTGTTTTTT. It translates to CASRPGLRTGELFF.

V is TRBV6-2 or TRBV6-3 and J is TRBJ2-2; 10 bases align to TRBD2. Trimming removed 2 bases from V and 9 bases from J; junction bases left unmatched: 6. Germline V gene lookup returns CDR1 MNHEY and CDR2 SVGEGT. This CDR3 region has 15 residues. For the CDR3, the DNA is TGTGCCAGCAGTTACGCCACTAGCGGGGTATGGGAGCTGTTTTTT. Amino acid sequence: CASSYATSGVWELFF.

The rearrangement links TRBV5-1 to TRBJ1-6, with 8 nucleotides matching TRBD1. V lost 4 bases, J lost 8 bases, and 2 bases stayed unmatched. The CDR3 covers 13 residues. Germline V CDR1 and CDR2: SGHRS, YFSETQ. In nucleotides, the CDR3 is TGCGCCAGCAGCGTGGGACAGGATTCACCCCTCCACTTT. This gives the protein CASSVGQDSPLHF. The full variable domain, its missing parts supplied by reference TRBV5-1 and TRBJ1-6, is KAGVTQTPRYLIKTRGQQVTLSCSPISGHRSVSWYQQTPGQGLQFLFEYFSETQRNKGNFPGRFSGRQFSNSRSEMNVSTLELGDSALYLCASSVGQDSPLHFGNGTRLTVT.

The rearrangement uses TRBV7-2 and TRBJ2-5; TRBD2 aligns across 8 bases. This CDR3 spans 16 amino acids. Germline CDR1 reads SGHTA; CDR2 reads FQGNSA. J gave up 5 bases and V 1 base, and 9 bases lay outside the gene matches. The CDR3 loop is CASSLVYSSGGETQYF. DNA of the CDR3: TGTGCCAGCAGCTTAGTCTATTCTTCGGGGGGGGAGACCCAGTACTTC.

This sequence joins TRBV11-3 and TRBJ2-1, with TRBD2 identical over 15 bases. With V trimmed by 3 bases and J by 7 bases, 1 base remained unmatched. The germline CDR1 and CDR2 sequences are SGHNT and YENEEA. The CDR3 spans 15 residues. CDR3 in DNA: TGTGCCAGCAGCTTCGGGACTAGCGGGGGGAATGAGCAGTTCTTC. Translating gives CASSFGTSGGNEQFF.

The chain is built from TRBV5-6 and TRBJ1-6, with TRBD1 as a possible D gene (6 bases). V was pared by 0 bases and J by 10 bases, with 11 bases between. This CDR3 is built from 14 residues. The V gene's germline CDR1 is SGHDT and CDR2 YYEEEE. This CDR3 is CASSLDRAHSPLHF. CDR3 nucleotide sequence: TGTGCCAGCAGCTTGGACAGGGCCCACTCACCCCTCCACTTT.

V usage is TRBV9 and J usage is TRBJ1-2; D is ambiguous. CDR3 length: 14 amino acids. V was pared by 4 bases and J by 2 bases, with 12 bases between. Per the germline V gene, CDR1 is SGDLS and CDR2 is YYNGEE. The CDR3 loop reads CASSLSNSNYGYTF. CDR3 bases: TGTGCCAGCAGCCTCTCGAACTCAAACTATGGCTACACCTTC.

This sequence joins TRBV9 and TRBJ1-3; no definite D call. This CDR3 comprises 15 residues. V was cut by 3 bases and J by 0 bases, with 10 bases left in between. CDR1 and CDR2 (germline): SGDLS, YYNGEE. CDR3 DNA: TGTGCCAGCAGCGAGGACGGGAGCTCTGGAAACACCATATATTTT. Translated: CASSEDGSSGNTIYF. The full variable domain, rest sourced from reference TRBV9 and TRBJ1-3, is DSGVTQTPKHLITATGQRVTLRCSPRSGDLSVYWYQQSLDQGLQFLIQYYNGEERAKGNILERFSAQQFPDLHSELNLSSLELGDSALYFCASSEDGSSGNTIYFGEGSWLTVV.

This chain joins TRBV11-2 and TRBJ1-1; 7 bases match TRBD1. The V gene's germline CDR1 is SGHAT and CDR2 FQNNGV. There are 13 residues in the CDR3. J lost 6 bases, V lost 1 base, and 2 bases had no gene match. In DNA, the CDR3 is TGTGCCAGCAGCTTAGGGAGGGGGCCTGAAGCTTTCTTT. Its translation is CASSLGRGPEAFF.

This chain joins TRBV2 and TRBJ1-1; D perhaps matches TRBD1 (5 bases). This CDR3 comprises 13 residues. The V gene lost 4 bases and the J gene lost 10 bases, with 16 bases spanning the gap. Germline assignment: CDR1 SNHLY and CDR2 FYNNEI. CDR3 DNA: TGTGCCAGCAGTGGGGAAGGACGGGGGGGAGCTTTCTTT. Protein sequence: CASSGEGRGGAFF.

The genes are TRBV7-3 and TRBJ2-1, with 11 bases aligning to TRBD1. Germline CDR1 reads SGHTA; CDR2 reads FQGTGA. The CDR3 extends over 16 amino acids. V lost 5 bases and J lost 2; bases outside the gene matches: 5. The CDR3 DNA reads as TGTGCCAGCAGCCCAATGGGACAGGGGGCCTACAATGAGCAGTTCTTC. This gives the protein CASSPMGQGAYNEQFF.

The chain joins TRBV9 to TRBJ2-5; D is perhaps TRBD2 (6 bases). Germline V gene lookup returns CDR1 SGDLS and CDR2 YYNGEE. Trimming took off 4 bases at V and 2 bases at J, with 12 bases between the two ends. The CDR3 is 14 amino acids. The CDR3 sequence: CASSPRGGQETQYF. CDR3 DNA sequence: TGTGCCAGCAGCCCCCGTGGGGGGCAAGAGACCCAGTACTTC.

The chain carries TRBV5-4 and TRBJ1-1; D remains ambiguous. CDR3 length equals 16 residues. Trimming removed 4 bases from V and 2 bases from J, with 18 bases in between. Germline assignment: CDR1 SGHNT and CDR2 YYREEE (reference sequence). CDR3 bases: TGTGCCAGCAGCCCCTACTTGACTGCGCAAAACACTGAAGCTTTCTTT. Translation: CASSPYLTAQNTEAFF.

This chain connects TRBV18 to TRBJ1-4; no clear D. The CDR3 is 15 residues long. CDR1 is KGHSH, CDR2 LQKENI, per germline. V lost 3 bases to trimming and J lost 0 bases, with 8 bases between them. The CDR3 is CASSPVAATNEKLFF. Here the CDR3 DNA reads TGTGCCAGCTCACCCGTGGCAGCAACTAATGAAAAACTGTTTTTT.

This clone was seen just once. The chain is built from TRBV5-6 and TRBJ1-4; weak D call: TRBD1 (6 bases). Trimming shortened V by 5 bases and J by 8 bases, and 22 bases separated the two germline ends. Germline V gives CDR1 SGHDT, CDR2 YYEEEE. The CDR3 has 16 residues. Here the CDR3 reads CASSSPLQGSEEKLFF. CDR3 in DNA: TGTGCCAGCAGTTCTCCCTTGCAGGGGTCGGAAGAAAAACTGTTTTTT.

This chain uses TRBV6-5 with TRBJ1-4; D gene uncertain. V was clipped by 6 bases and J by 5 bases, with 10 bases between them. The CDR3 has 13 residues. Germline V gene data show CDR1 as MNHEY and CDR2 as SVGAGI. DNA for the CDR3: TGTGCCAGCAGACAACAGTTCAATGAAAAACTGTTTTTT. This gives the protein CASRQQFNEKLFF.

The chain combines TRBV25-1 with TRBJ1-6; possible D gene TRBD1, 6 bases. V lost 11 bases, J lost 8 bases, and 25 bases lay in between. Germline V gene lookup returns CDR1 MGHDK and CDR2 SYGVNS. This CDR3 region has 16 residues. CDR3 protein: CARRLITGLSDSPLHF. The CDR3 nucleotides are TGTGCCCGTCGGTTAATCACAGGGTTGAGCGATTCACCCCTCCACTTT.

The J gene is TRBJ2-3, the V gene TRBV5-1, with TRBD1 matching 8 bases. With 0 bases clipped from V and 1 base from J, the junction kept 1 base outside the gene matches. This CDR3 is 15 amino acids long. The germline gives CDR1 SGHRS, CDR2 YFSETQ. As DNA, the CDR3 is TGCGCCAGCAGCTTGGTACAGGGGGGCACAGATACGCAGTATTTT. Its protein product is CASSLVQGGTDTQYF.

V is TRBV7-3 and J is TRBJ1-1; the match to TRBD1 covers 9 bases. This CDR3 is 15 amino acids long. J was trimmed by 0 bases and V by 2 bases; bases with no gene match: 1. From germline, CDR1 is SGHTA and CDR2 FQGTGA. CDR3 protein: CASSLGTGMNTEAFF. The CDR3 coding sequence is TGTGCCAGCAGCTTAGGGACAGGGATGAACACTGAAGCTTTCTTT.

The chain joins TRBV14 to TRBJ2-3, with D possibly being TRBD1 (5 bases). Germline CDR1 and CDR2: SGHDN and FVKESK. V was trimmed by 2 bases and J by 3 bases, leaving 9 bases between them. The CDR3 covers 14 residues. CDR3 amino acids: CASSQLQATDTQYF. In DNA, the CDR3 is TGTGCCAGCAGCCAACTACAGGCGACAGATACGCAGTATTTT.

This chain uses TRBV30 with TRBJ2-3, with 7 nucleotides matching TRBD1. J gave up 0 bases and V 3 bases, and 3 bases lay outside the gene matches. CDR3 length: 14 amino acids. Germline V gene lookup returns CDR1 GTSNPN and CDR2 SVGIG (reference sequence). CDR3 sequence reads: CAWRPTGSTDTQYF. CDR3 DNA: TGTGCCTGGAGGCCGACAGGGAGCACAGATACGCAGTATTTT.

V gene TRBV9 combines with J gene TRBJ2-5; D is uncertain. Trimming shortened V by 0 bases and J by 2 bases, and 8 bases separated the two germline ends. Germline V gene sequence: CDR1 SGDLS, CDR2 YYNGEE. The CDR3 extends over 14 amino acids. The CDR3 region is CASSVATGQETQYF. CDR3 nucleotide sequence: TGTGCCAGCAGCGTAGCTACCGGGCAAGAGACCCAGTACTTC.

CDR3 DNA: TGTGCCAGCAGTTTTCAGGGTACTGATCAGCCCCAGCATTTT. Translating it yields CASSFQGTDQPQHF. The chain joins TRBV27 to TRBJ1-5; D perhaps matches TRBD1 (5 bases). The length of the CDR3 is 14 residues. Germline V gene sequence: CDR1 MNHEY, CDR2 SMNVEV (reference sequence). V dropped 3 bases and J dropped 5 bases, with 11 bases sitting between them.

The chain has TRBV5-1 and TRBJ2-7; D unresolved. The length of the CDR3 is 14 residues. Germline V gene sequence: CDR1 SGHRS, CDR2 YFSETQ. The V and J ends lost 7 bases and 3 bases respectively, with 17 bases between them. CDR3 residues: CASSPGASNYEQYV. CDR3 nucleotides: TGCGCCAGCTCTCCCGGAGCGTCCAACTACGAGCAGTACGTC.

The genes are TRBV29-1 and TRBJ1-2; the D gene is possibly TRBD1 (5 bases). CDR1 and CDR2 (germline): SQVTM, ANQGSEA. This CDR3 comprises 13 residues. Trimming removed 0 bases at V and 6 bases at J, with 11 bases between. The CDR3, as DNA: TGCAGCGTTGAAGATCGGGGGGGAAATGGCTACACCTTC. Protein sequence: CSVEDRGGNGYTF.

The CDR3 here is CATAQTQGFDTEAFF. The CDR3 nucleotides are TGTGCCACGGCCCAAACGCAGGGGTTCGACACTGAAGCTTTCTTT. The J gene is TRBJ1-1, the V gene TRBV19, with D possibly being TRBD1 (6 bases). CDR3 length equals 15 residues. The V gene's germline CDR1 is LNHDA and CDR2 SQIVND (reference sequence). Trimming took 10 bases from V and 3 from J, leaving 21 bases between them. The variable domain in full, completed from reference TRBV19 and TRBJ1-1, reads DGGITQSPKYLFRKEGQNVTLSCEQNLNHDAMYWYRQDPGQGLRLIYYSQIVNDFQKGDIAEGYSVSREKKESFPLTVTSAQKNPTAFYLCATAQTQGFDTEAFFGQGTRLTVV.

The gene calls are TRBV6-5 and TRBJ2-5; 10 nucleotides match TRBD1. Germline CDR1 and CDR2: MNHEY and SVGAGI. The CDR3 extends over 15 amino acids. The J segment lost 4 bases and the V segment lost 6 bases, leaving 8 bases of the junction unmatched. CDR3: CASRTRTGGIETQYF. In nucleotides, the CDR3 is TGTGCCAGCAGGACTAGGACAGGGGGTATAGAGACCCAGTACTTC.

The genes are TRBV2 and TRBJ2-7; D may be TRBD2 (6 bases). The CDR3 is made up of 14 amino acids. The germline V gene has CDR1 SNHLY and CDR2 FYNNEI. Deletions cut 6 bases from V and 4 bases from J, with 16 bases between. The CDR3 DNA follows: TGTGCCAGCAGCCGGTTGCCGAGCGGGTACGAGCAGTACGTC. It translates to CASSRLPSGYEQYV.

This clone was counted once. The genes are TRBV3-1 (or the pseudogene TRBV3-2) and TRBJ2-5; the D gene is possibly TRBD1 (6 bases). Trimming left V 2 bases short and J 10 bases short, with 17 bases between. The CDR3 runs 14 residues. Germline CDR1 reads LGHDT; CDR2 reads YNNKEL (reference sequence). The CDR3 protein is CASSQQQGANSQYF. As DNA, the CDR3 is TGTGCCAGCAGCCAACAACAGGGCGCGAATAGCCAGTACTTC.

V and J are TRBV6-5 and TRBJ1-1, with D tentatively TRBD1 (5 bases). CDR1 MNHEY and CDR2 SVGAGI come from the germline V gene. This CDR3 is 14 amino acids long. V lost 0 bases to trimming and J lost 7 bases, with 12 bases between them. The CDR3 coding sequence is TGTGCCAGCAGTTACTCGGCGGGACGACTTGAAGCTTTCTTT. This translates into CASSYSAGRLEAFF.

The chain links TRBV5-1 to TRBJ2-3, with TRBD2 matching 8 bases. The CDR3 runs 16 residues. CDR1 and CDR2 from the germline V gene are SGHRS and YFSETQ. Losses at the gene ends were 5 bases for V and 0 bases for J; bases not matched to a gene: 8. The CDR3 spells CASSPWTSPSTDTQYF. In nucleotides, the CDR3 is TGCGCCAGCAGTCCCTGGACTAGCCCTAGCACAGATACGCAGTATTTT.